This T cell receptor (beta chain) comes out of a study of Tregs in tolerant kidney transplant recipients. TCRdb keeps only in-frame clones here, not all; method: immunoSEQ multiplex PCR. The data contain around 1,400 clones, around 41% of them seen just once; the ten biggest clones take up approximately 30%. Germline CDR1 reads SGHDN; CDR2 reads FVKESK. The CDR3 has 15 residues. V lost 5 bases to trimming and J lost 7 bases, with 20 bases between them. Details on this clone: No antigen is known for it.

Sequencing used Tregs from blood grown in culture. This chain connects TRBV14 to TRBJ1-1, with D hard to call. This receptor was obtained from a human donor in good health. The CDR3 reads CASSTTRASSIEAFF. In DNA, the CDR3 is TGTGCCAGCAGCACGACGCGCGCTTCCAGTATTGAAGCTTTCTTT.